The 26 T cell receptor beta chains presented below share a single source sample, sequenced in a study of blood T cell repertoires in COVID-19. TCRdb keeps only in-frame clones here, not all; method: immunoSEQ multiplex PCR. Of 60,000 to 85,000 clones in the sample, about 91% were seen once. The sample consisted of peripheral blood. The receptors originated from a woman aged 45-65 years with active COVID-19.

The chain has TRBV7-9 and TRBJ2-3; 11 positions match TRBD2. Trimming at V came to 5 bases and at J to 7 bases, leaving 11 bases not matched to a gene. CDR1 and CDR2 (germline): SEHNR, FQNEAQ (reference sequence). The CDR3 consists of 16 residues. In DNA, the CDR3 is TGTGCCAGCAGCAATACTAGCGGGGGCCCCCCTTATACGCAGTATTTT. Residues: CASSNTSGGPPYTQYF.

V and J are TRBV27 and TRBJ2-7, with 10 positions matching TRBD2. There are 15 residues in the CDR3. Trimming took 3 bases from V and 4 from J; bases not matched to a gene: 6. Germline V gives CDR1 MNHEY, CDR2 SMNVEV (reference sequence). The CDR3 here is CASSFSLAGAYEQYF. In nucleotides, the CDR3 is TGTGCCAGCAGTTTCTCCCTAGCGGGAGCGTACGAGCAGTACTTC.

This clone appeared once. V is TRBV25-1 and J is TRBJ1-2, with 9 bases fitting TRBD1. Trimming removed 1 base from V and 0 bases from J; junction bases left unmatched: 9. Germline V gives CDR1 MGHDK, CDR2 SYGVNS. This CDR3 has 18 residues. The CDR3 sequence is CASSESLGTGRSNYGYTF. The CDR3 DNA reads as TGTGCCAGCAGTGAATCTTTGGGGACAGGGAGGTCTAACTATGGCTACACCTTC.

The chain recombines TRBV29-1 with TRBJ1-1, with 7 bases that match TRBD1. This CDR3 is built from 15 residues. Germline CDR1 is SQVTM and CDR2 is ANQGSEA. Trimming at V came to 4 bases and at J to 0 bases, leaving 8 bases not matched to a gene. CDR3 bases: TGCAGCGTTGCCACAGGGGCAGACTTGAACACTGAAGCTTTCTTT. This encodes CSVATGADLNTEAFF.

The chain combines TRBV15 with TRBJ1-5; TRBD1 might be the D (5 bases). Looked up from germline, CDR1 is LNHNV and CDR2 is YYDKDF (reference sequence). The V and J ends lost 5 bases and 3 bases respectively, with 11 bases between them. This CDR3 is built from 14 residues. The CDR3 coding sequence is TGTGCCACCAGCGAAAGACAGTTCAATCAGCCCCAGCATTTT. This sequence encodes CATSERQFNQPQHF.

This clone has a handful of counts. The chain uses TRBV30 and TRBJ1-1; D unclear. There are 14 residues in the CDR3. Germline V lookup: CDR1 GTSNPN, CDR2 SVGIG (reference sequence). V was cut by 1 base and J by 6 bases, with 15 bases left in between. CDR3 sequence reads: CAWSGESKQAEAFF. CDR3 DNA sequence: TGTGCCTGGAGTGGAGAGAGCAAGCAGGCTGAAGCTTTCTTT.

This sequence joins TRBV27 and TRBJ2-7; no definite D call. The germline gives CDR1 MNHEY, CDR2 SMNVEV (reference sequence). The CDR3 is made up of 13 amino acids. Trimming removed 6 bases from V and 0 bases from J, with 9 bases in between. The CDR3 loop reads CASRRGHSYEQYF. The CDR3 DNA follows: TGTGCCAGCAGGCGCGGTCACTCCTACGAGCAGTACTTC.

This chain joins TRBV5-4 and TRBJ2-1, with TRBD2 matching over 7 bases. V was pared by 7 bases and J by 10 bases, with 14 bases of the junction left unmatched. The CDR3 loop spans 14 amino acids. Germline CDR1 is SGHNT and CDR2 is YYREEE (reference sequence). This CDR3 reads CASLWEGGNGEQFF. The CDR3 bases are TGTGCCAGCCTTTGGGAGGGCGGGAATGGCGAGCAGTTCTTC. Together with reference TRBV5-4 and TRBJ2-1, the CDR3 gives the full variable domain: ETGVTQSPTHLIKTRGQQVTLRCSSQSGHNTVSWYQQALGQGPQFIFQYYREEENGRGNFPPRFSGLQFPNYSSELNVNALELDDSALYLCASLWEGGNGEQFFGPGTRLTVL.

The chain couples TRBV4-1 to TRBJ2-3; TRBD2 matches at 7 bases. The length of the CDR3 is 15 residues. Trimming at V came to 0 bases and at J to 3 bases, leaving 3 bases not matched to a gene. CDR1 MGHRA and CDR2 YSYEKL come from the germline V gene. The DNA of the CDR3 is TGCGCCAGCAGCCAAGAGAGCGGGATTACAGATACGCAGTATTTT. Its protein product is CASSQESGITDTQYF.

This clone was counted a single time. The CDR3 nucleotides read TGTGCCAGCAGCTTAGGTCCAGGCGAAGAGACCCAGTACTTC. This encodes CASSLGPGEETQYF. This chain connects TRBV7-8 to TRBJ2-5; D unresolved. The ends were cut back, 1 base at V and 3 bases at J, with 9 bases in the middle. The CDR3 sequence is 14 residues long. Germline loops: CDR1 SGHVS, CDR2 FQNEAQ.

The rearrangement joins TRBV18 to TRBJ1-4; TRBD1 is a possible D gene (6 bases). The germline V gene encodes CDR1 KGHSH and CDR2 LQKENI. The CDR3 is made up of 15 amino acids. Trimming cost V 6 bases and J 5 bases, with 16 bases left between them. CDR3 coding DNA: TGTGCCAGCTCCCACGGACAGCGTCAAAATGAAAAACTGTTTTTT. Protein: CASSHGQRQNEKLFF.

The chain carries TRBV6-5 and TRBJ2-5, with D tentatively TRBD1 (5 bases). With 5 bases removed from V and 0 bases from J, the gap between germline ends came to 7 bases. CDR1 and CDR2 from the germline V gene are MNHEY and SVGAGI. This CDR3 comprises 13 residues. CDR3 DNA sequence: TGTGCCAGCAGTAGGGGCAACCAAGAGACCCAGTACTTC. Protein: CASSRGNQETQYF.

This chain joins TRBV28 and TRBJ1-5; D is unresolved. This CDR3 spans 14 amino acids. The germline gives CDR1 MDHEN, CDR2 SYDVKM. V lost 6 bases, J lost 2 bases, and 11 bases lay in between. The CDR3 coding sequence is TGTGCCAGCAGCCCCCTTTCGGGCAATCAGCCCCAGCATTTT. Residues: CASSPLSGNQPQHF.

V usage is TRBV9 and J usage is TRBJ2-2; the match to TRBD1 covers 7 bases. The CDR3 sequence is 15 residues long. Trimming removed 4 bases from V and 10 bases from J; junction bases left unmatched: 13. CDR1 is SGDLS, CDR2 YYNGEE, per germline. CDR3 residues: CASSPKQGYTSELFF. The DNA of the CDR3 is TGTGCCAGCAGCCCCAAACAGGGGTACACCTCGGAGCTGTTTTTT. The complete variable domain, with remaining parts taken from reference TRBV9 and TRBJ2-2, reads DSGVTQTPKHLITATGQRVTLRCSPRSGDLSVYWYQQSLDQGLQFLIQYYNGEERAKGNILERFSAQQFPDLHSELNLSSLELGDSALYFCASSPKQGYTSELFFGEGSRLTVL.

This clone was seen just once. V and J are TRBV7-3 and TRBJ2-7, with TRBD2 matching over 9 bases. The CDR3 sequence is 17 residues long. With V trimmed by 5 bases and J by 4 bases, 15 bases remained unmatched. The germline V gene encodes CDR1 SGHTA and CDR2 FQGTGA. CDR3 in DNA: TGTGCCAGCAGCCCCTGGATGGTAGCGGGAGAAAGGTACGAGCAGTACTTC. It encodes CASSPWMVAGERYEQYF.

The J gene is TRBJ2-2, the V gene TRBV2, with TRBD1 as a possible D gene (6 bases). Germline CDR1 reads SNHLY; CDR2 reads FYNNEI. The germline V and J ends were trimmed by 6 bases and 5 bases, with 13 bases remaining between them. The CDR3 consists of 14 residues. The CDR3 bases are TGTGCCAGCAGGGTACAACAGGGAACCGGGGAGCTGTTTTTT. Translation: CASRVQQGTGELFF.

The chain combines TRBV2 with TRBJ2-7; TRBD2 matches at 8 bases. The CDR3 runs to 14 residues. The V segment lost 1 base and the J segment 11 bases; nucleotides outside the gene matches: 10. Germline V gene lookup returns CDR1 SNHLY and CDR2 FYNNEI. As DNA, the CDR3 is TGTGCCAGCAGTGAAGGGCTAGCGGGTACCGGGGAGTACTTC. Translation: CASSEGLAGTGEYF.

This rearrangement joins TRBV29-1 to TRBJ1-5; D is ambiguous. CDR1 and CDR2 (germline): SQVTM, ANQGSEA. The CDR3 runs 13 residues. V was pared by 4 bases and J by 1 base, with 8 bases between. CDR3 coding DNA: TGCAGCGTTGCGGGTGAGAGCAATCAGCCCCAGCATTTT. Protein sequence: CSVAGESNQPQHF.

The chain combines TRBV2 with TRBJ2-1; D gene ambiguous. CDR3 length: 12 amino acids. The V end was cut by 6 bases, the J end by 8 bases, with 11 bases between. Germline CDR1 reads SNHLY; CDR2 reads FYNNEI. In DNA, the CDR3 is TGTGCCAGCAGAAGAGAGCTTGATGAGCAGTTCTTC. As protein: CASRRELDEQFF.

V usage is TRBV7-9 and J usage is TRBJ2-1, with D unresolved. Germline V lookup: CDR1 SEHNR, CDR2 FQNEAQ (reference sequence). This CDR3 has 11 residues. The germline V and J ends were trimmed by 5 bases and 8 bases, with 7 bases remaining between them. The CDR3 nucleotides read TGTGCCAGCAGCCGCGAAGATGAGCAGTTCTTC. Protein: CASSREDEQFF.

The V call is TRBV3-1 (or the pseudogene TRBV3-2), the J call TRBJ2-3; 12 nucleotides align to TRBD2. CDR3 length: 16 amino acids. CDR1 and CDR2 (germline): LGHDT, YNNKEL (reference sequence). J gave up 4 bases and V 5 bases, and 7 bases lay outside the gene matches. CDR3 DNA sequence: TGTGCCAGCAGCTACGTCGGACTAGCGGGATCAGATACGCAGTATTTT. This sequence encodes CASSYVGLAGSDTQYF.

The rearrangement joins TRBV6-5 to TRBJ2-3; TRBD2 is a possible D gene (5 bases). The V and J ends lost 10 bases and 1 base respectively, with 12 bases between them. The CDR3 length is 13 residues. The germline V gene encodes CDR1 MNHEY and CDR2 SVGAGI. This CDR3 is CATQEDGTDTQYF. CDR3 DNA sequence: TGTGCCACTCAGGAGGACGGCACAGATACGCAGTATTTT.

The chain recombines TRBV6-5 with TRBJ2-7; possibly TRBD1 for D (5 bases). This CDR3 has 16 amino acids. Trimming pared 0 bases from V and 1 base from J, leaving 13 bases between. Germline V gene lookup returns CDR1 MNHEY and CDR2 SVGAGI. The DNA for the CDR3 is TGTGCCAGCAGTTACTCGCTTCAGGGTGGGTCCTACGAGCAGTACTTC. As protein: CASSYSLQGGSYEQYF.

The J gene is TRBJ1-4, the V gene TRBV9; 11 nucleotides line up with TRBD1. This CDR3 is 16 amino acids long. The germline V gene encodes CDR1 SGDLS and CDR2 YYNGEE. V dropped 3 bases and J dropped 4; count of bases not matched to a gene: 5. This CDR3 reads CASSGTGTGGNEKLFF. In DNA form, the CDR3 reads TGTGCCAGCAGCGGGACCGGGACAGGGGGTAATGAAAAACTGTTTTTT. Together with reference TRBV9 and TRBJ1-4, the CDR3 gives the full variable domain: DSGVTQTPKHLITATGQRVTLRCSPRSGDLSVYWYQQSLDQGLQFLIQYYNGEERAKGNILERFSAQQFPDLHSELNLSSLELGDSALYFCASSGTGTGGNEKLFFGSGTQLSVL.

This clone was recorded once. The junction does not match germline at one end; this may be a read error. The chain recombines TRBV24-1 with TRBJ2-1; tentatively, D is TRBD2 (6 bases). The CDR3 is 15 amino acids. Germline CDR1 reads KGHDR; CDR2 reads SFDVKD. The CDR3, as DNA: TGTGCCACTAGTGGCGGGCGGGACCCCTACAATGAGCAGTTCTTC. Amino acid sequence: CATSGGRDPYNEQFF.

With regard to this clone: The sample contains more than one DNA sequence encoding this CDR3. The CDR3 sequence is CASSLEAGGGGEQYF. The CDR3 nucleotides read TGCGCCAGCAGCTTGGAGGCGGGAGGGGGGGGCGAGCAGTACTTC. This sequence joins TRBV5-1 and TRBJ2-7, with TRBD2 matching over 9 bases. The CDR3 has 15 residues. V lost 0 bases to trimming and J lost 6 bases; unmatched junction nucleotides: 7. Germline lookup yields CDR1 SGHRS and CDR2 YFSETQ.